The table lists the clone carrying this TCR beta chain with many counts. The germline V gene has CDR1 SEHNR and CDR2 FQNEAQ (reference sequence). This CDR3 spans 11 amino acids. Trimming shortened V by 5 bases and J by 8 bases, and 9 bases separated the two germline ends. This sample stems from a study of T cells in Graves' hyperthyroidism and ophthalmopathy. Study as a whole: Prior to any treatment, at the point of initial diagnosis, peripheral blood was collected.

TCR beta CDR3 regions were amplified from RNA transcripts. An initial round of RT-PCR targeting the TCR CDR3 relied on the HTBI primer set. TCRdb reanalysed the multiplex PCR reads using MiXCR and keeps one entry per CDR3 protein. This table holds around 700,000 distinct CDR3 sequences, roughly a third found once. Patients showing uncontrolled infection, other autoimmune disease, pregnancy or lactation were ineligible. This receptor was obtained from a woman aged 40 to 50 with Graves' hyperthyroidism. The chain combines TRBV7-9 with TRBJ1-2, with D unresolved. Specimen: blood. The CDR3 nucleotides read TGTGCCAGCAGCCCGATACCGGGCTACACCTTC. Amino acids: CASSPIPGYTF. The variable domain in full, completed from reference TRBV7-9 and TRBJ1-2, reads DTGVSQNPRHKITKRGQNVTFRCDPISEHNRLYWYRQTLGQGPEFLTYFQNEAQLEKSRLLSDRFSAERPKGSFSTLEIQRTEQGDSAMYLCASSPIPGYTFGSGTRLTVV.